This is a list of T cell receptor beta chains from one sample in a study of OX40 agonist ivuxolimab in advanced cancers. Clones were read by immunoSEQ multiplex PCR, and TCRdb kept only the in-frame ones, dropping some. Of 75,000 to 100,000 clones listed, around 90% are singletons. The specimen was CD4+ or CD8+ T cells sorted from blood, collected in a trial of the OX40 agonist ivuxolimab. The receptors shown here come from an adult with an advanced solid tumor such as melanoma, head and neck, liver or kidney cancer. The CDR3 runs from the conserved cysteine through the conserved F or W. Fields, in order: D gene, J gene, V gene, clone size, CDR3 DNA, CDR3 protein. The D gene is left open where the match is weak. A row's size may be missing; if present it is once, few, many or a size class.

NA TRBJ1-6 TRBV18 NA TGTGCCAGCTCACCAAGGATAGGGACGTTCCTCCACTTT CASSPRIGTFLHF
TRBD1 TRBJ2-7 TRBV2 NA TGTGCCGGATCCGGGACAGGGGGCATGCTCGAGCAGTACTTC CAGSGTGGMLEQYF
TRBD2 TRBJ2-5 TRBV19 NA TGTGCCAGTAGTTTAACCGGGACTAGCGGGGAGACCCAGTACTTC CASSLTGTSGETQYF
TRBD2 TRBJ2-1 TRBV7-2 NA TGTGCCAGCAGCTTAGCGGGACTAGCGGGAGGGAATGAGCAGTTCTTC CASSLAGLAGGNEQFF
TRBD1 TRBJ1-1 TRBV7-3 NA TGTGCCAGCAGCGGGACAGCTAACACTGAAGCTTTCTTT CASSGTANTEAFF
NA TRBJ1-5 TRBV9 NA TGTGCCAGCAGCGCTGGGATAGGGGCGAGCAATCAGCCCCAGCATTTT CASSAGIGASNQPQHF
NA TRBJ2-4 TRBV12-5 NA TGTGCTAGTGGTTTGGTCCAGGGCAGCATCAAAAACATTCAGTACTTC CASGLVQGSIKNIQYF
TRBD1 TRBJ1-1 TRBV5-6 NA TGTGCCAGCAGCCCATACGACAGGGGACAGACTGAAGCTTTCTTT CASSPYDRGQTEAFF
TRBD1 TRBJ1-2 TRBV19 once TGTGCCAGTAGGGACAGGAGGCCCGGCTATGGCTACACCTTC CASRDRRPGYGYTF
TRBD1 TRBJ1-2 TRBV7-6 NA TGTGCCAGCAGCTCTGGACAGGGGGCCTACTATGGCTACACCTTC CASSSGQGAYYGYTF
TRBD1 TRBJ1-2 TRBV7-9 NA TGTGCCAGCAGGGGACAGGCGGCGTATTATTCGTCTGGCTACACCTTC CASRGQAAYYSSGYTF
NA TRBJ2-1 TRBV10-3 NA TGTGCCACTCAAGGGACACTCGTATACAATGAGCAGTTCTTC CATQGTLVYNEQFF
NA TRBJ1-1 TRBV6-5 NA TGTGCCAGCAGTTCTTCAGGGCTAGGGGCTGAAGCTTTCTTT CASSSSGLGAEAFF
NA TRBJ2-3 TRBV18 NA TGTGCCAGCTCACCACTAGACAGCACAGATACGCAGTATTTT CASSPLDSTDTQYF
NA TRBJ1-1 TRBV15 NA TGTGCCACCAGCGGAAACACTGAAGCTTTCTTT CATSGNTEAFF
TRBD2 TRBJ2-1 TRBV27 NA TGTGCCAGCAGTCCCCAGGGGCGGGGGGGCGACAATGAGCAGTTCTTC CASSPQGRGGDNEQFF
NA TRBJ2-1 TRBV30 NA TGTGCCTGGAGTGTGGAGGGTATGGGTGAGCAGTTCTTC CAWSVEGMGEQFF
NA TRBJ1-1 TRBV10-2 few TGCGCCAGCAGTGTTGCTGGGTCGAACACTGAAGCTTTCTTT CASSVAGSNTEAFF
NA TRBJ2-7 TRBV18 NA TGTGCCAGCACAGACCAGGGGGGACGGCAGTACTTC CASTDQGGRQYF
NA TRBJ1-4 TRBV27 few TGTGCCAGCAGTGGGACCTCAGGGCCTAATGAAAAACTGTTTTTT CASSGTSGPNEKLFF
NA TRBJ1-2 TRBV7-8 NA TGTGCCAGCAGCTTATCCCAGGGAGCTAACTATGGCTACACCTTC CASSLSQGANYGYTF